This TCR beta chain was captured in a study of blood T cell repertoires in COVID-19. This clone has more than one count but fewer than ten. Living in 24 US areas, the participants were between roughly 18 and 89 years of age. This table comes from immunoSEQ multiplex PCR, and its TCRdb copy is limited to in-frame clones, with some not included. The sample lists 200,000 to 250,000 clones, roughly 79% seen once, with about 8.9% in the top ten. Trimming took 5 bases from V and 0 from J; bases not matched to a gene: 8. CDR3 length: 16 residues. CDR1 is SGHTA, CDR2 FQGNSA, per germline. Input material: PBMCs or T cells enriched from blood (not recorded which). This chain links TRBV7-2 with TRBJ1-1, with 8 bases lining up with TRBD1. The source of this sequence is a woman in her forties or fifties with acute COVID-19. The CDR3 loop reads CASSRDRGRMNTEAFF. The CDR3 nucleotides read TGTGCCAGCAGCCGCGACAGGGGAAGGATGAACACTGAAGCTTTCTTT.